Below are 8 T cell receptor beta chains sequenced from a single sample in a study of long-term antiretroviral therapy in people with HIV. Investigators performed immunoSEQ version v3.0 at survey level. TCRdb's table, derived via immunoSEQ multiplex PCR, lists solely in-frame clones and lacks some. Among around 21,000 clones listed, 87% were seen once. The sample consisted of unsorted PBMCs, taken 2.1 years after starting antiretroviral therapy. The receptor set was obtained from a young man with HIV.

V and J are TRBV7-8 and TRBJ2-7; no firm D call. The length of the CDR3 is 14 residues. CDR1 and CDR2 (germline): SGHVS, FQNEAQ. The V and J ends lost 1 base and 3 bases respectively, with 10 bases between them. CDR3 bases: TGTGCCAGCAGCTTAGGATTAGAGGACTACGAGCAGTACTTC. Translated: CASSLGLEDYEQYF.

V gene TRBV9 combines with J gene TRBJ1-5; D is unresolved. V shed 0 bases and J shed 6 bases, with 10 bases lying between them. The CDR3 covers 14 residues. CDR1 SGDLS and CDR2 YYNGEE come from the germline V gene. In DNA form, the CDR3 reads TGTGCCAGCAGCGTAGATACAATCGGTCAGCCCCAGCATTTT. Translating gives CASSVDTIGQPQHF.

The chain uses TRBV4-3 and TRBJ2-7; D assignment may be TRBD1 or TRBD2 (5 bases each). CDR1 LGHNA and CDR2 YSLEER come from the germline V gene. The CDR3 consists of 15 residues. Trimming took 1 base from V and 3 from J, leaving 13 bases between them. CDR3 amino acids: CASSQGGGGLYEQYF. The CDR3 DNA sequence: TGCGCCAGCAGCCAAGGGGGCGGCGGGCTCTACGAGCAGTACTTC.

The chain couples TRBV5-5 to TRBJ2-7; D is ambiguous. From germline, CDR1 is SGHKS and CDR2 YYEKEE (reference sequence). The CDR3 runs 15 residues. V dropped 7 bases and J dropped 0 bases, with 17 bases sitting between them. CDR3 bases: TGTGCCAGCTCTTGGGGATTTCCCCACTCCTACGAGCAGTACTTC. Translation: CASSWGFPHSYEQYF.

V and J are TRBV6-6 and TRBJ2-3; weak D call: TRBD2 (5 bases). Trimming took 4 bases from V and 14 from J, leaving 22 bases between them. CDR3 size: 14 residues. In germline, CDR1 is MNHNY, CDR2 SVGAGI (reference sequence). Written as DNA, the CDR3 is TGTGCCAGCAGTTCCACCCCCTCTTTCGAGGGTCGGTATTTT. Its translation: CASSSTPSFEGRYF.

The genes are TRBV10-3 and TRBJ2-2; 7 bases fit TRBD2. The CDR3 sequence is 17 residues long. V was clipped by 5 bases and J by 1 base; unmatched bases: 10. Germline V gene sequence: CDR1 ENHRY, CDR2 SYGVKD. As DNA, the CDR3 is TGTGCCATCAGTCTGACTCAGACTAGCCTGAACACCGGGGAGCTGTTTTTT. This sequence encodes CAISLTQTSLNTGELFF.

The chain uses TRBV7-6 and TRBJ2-7; D possibly corresponds to TRBD1 (5 bases). This CDR3 has 14 amino acids. Trimming removed 1 base from V and 5 bases from J, with 12 bases in between. CDR1 SGHVS and CDR2 FNYEAQ come from the germline V gene. DNA for the CDR3: TGTGCCAGCAGCTTAGGGACATCAAGGAACGAGCAGTACTTC. This translates into CASSLGTSRNEQYF.

J is TRBJ1-1 and V is TRBV9; D unclear. The V gene's germline CDR1 is SGDLS and CDR2 YYNGEE. The CDR3 totals 13 residues. V lost 0 bases to trimming and J lost 5 bases, with 8 bases between them. CDR3 DNA sequence: TGTGCCAGCAGCGTAGCTCCAGCAACTGAAGCTTTCTTT. It encodes CASSVAPATEAFF.